These T cell receptor beta chains were read from a single sample in a study of T cell responses to AZD1222 COVID-19 vaccine. Sequenced by immunoSEQ multiplex PCR; TCRdb stores in-frame clones only, minus some. This table holds 120,000 or so clones, approximately 91% found once. Sequencing was performed on peripheral blood, taken on day 0 of AZD1222 vaccination. Source of these receptors: an adult in good health. Each CDR3 is given with its conserved first and last residue. D genes are given only for firm matches. Clone size, where shown, is once, few, many, or a class for clones that have expanded.

CDR3: CASILEDTEAFF
DNA: TGTGCCAGCATTCTAGAGGACACTGAAGCTTTCTTT
D: .
J: TRBJ1-1
size: once
V: TRBV6-1

CDR3: CASSLGWGPSGANVLTF
DNA: TGTGCCAGCAGCTTGGGTTGGGGCCCCTCTGGGGCCAACGTCCTGACTTTC
D: .
J: TRBJ2-6
size: .
V: TRBV5-6

CDR3: CASSLVGGNQPQHF
DNA: TGTGCCAGCAGCTTAGTGGGGGGAAATCAGCCCCAGCATTTT
D: .
J: TRBJ1-5
size: .
V: TRBV7-2

CDR3: CASRDRTMIGELFF
DNA: TGCGCCAGCAGAGACCGGACGATGATCGGGGAGCTGTTTTTT
D: .
J: TRBJ2-2
size: .
V: TRBV5-1

CDR3: CASSAGGTNNEQFF
DNA: TGTGCCAGCAGTGCCGGGGGGACTAACAATGAGCAGTTCTTC
D: TRBD2
J: TRBJ2-1
size: .
V: TRBV25-1

CDR3: CASSPAGFTDTQYF
DNA: TGTGCCAGCAGTCCGGCGGGATTCACAGATACGCAGTATTTT
D: .
J: TRBJ2-3
size: .
V: TRBV6-4

CDR3: CASSDQVGYGYTF
DNA: TGTGCCAGCAGTGACCAGGTGGGCTATGGCTACACCTTC
D: .
J: TRBJ1-2
size: few
V: TRBV2

CDR3: CASSLSGHGNEQFF
DNA: TGTGCCAGCAGTTTATCTGGCCACGGCAATGAGCAGTTCTTC
D: .
J: TRBJ2-1
size: .
V: TRBV28

CDR3: CASSRGKTYNEQFF
DNA: TGTGCCAGCAGCCGGGGAAAGACCTACAATGAGCAGTTCTTC
D: .
J: TRBJ2-1
size: .
V: TRBV3-1/TRBV3-2

CDR3: CASSSEPRNTIYF
DNA: TGTGCCAGCAGTTCAGAACCCCGAAACACCATATATTTT
D: .
J: TRBJ1-3
size: .
V: TRBV27

CDR3: CASSPPWSETGGNTQYF
DNA: TGTGCCAGCTCACCACCGTGGTCGGAGACAGGAGGAAATACGCAGTATTTT
D: .
J: TRBJ2-3
size: .
V: TRBV18

CDR3: CASSATGFRNSPLHF
DNA: TGTGCCAGCAGTGCCACAGGGTTTCGGAATTCACCCCTCCACTTT
D: .
J: TRBJ1-6
size: .
V: TRBV25-1

CDR3: CASSPDRGLQETQYF
DNA: TGTGCCAGCAGTCCGGACAGGGGGTTGCAAGAGACCCAGTACTTC
D: TRBD1
J: TRBJ2-5
size: .
V: TRBV7-2

CDR3: CASSFYGQGDEQYF
DNA: TGTGCCAGCAGTTTCTATGGACAGGGGGACGAGCAGTACTTC
D: TRBD1
J: TRBJ2-7
size: .
V: TRBV27

CDR3: CASSKPPESANDFRGQTSYEQYF
DNA: TGTGCCAGCAGCAAACCTCCAGAATCCGCAAATGATTTTCGGGGACAGACATCCTACGAGCAGTACTTC
D: .
J: TRBJ2-7
size: .
V: TRBV21-1

CDR3: CASSLERGGYNEQFF
DNA: TGTGCCAGCAGCTTAGAGCGGGGGGGCTACAATGAGCAGTTCTTC
D: TRBD2
J: TRBJ2-1
size: .
V: TRBV11-2

CDR3: CASSYSKPTDTQYF
DNA: TGTGCCAGCAGTTACTCGAAACCCACAGATACGCAGTATTTT
D: .
J: TRBJ2-3
size: .
V: TRBV6-2/TRBV6-3

CDR3: CASSQERHNYGYTF
DNA: TGCGCCAGCAGCCAAGAAAGGCATAACTATGGCTACACCTTC
D: .
J: TRBJ1-2
size: .
V: TRBV4-3

CDR3: CASSQEGAVYPHGYTF
DNA: TGTGCCAGCTCACAAGAGGGGGCAGTCTATCCCCATGGCTACACCTTC
D: TRBD1
J: TRBJ1-2
size: .
V: TRBV18

CDR3: CATSRDSTADTQYF
DNA: TGTGCCACCAGCCGGGACAGTACTGCAGATACGCAGTATTTT
D: TRBD1
J: TRBJ2-3
size: once
V: TRBV24-1

CDR3: CASSTPPRLAVHEQYF
DNA: TGTGCCAGCAGCACCCCGCCGCGACTAGCGGTCCACGAGCAGTACTTC
D: TRBD2
J: TRBJ2-7
size: .
V: TRBV9

CDR3: CASSRRSQGEKLFF
DNA: TGTGCCAGCAGCCGGAGGTCCCAGGGTGAAAAACTGTTTTTT
D: .
J: TRBJ1-4
size: .
V: TRBV5-6

CDR3: CASSRGPASYEQYF
DNA: TGTGCCAGCAGTAGAGGGCCTGCCTCCTACGAGCAGTACTTC
D: .
J: TRBJ2-7
size: .
V: TRBV6-5

CDR3: CASSPDIGREAFF
DNA: TGTGCCAGCAGCCCCGACATCGGTCGGGAAGCTTTCTTT
D: .
J: TRBJ1-1
size: .
V: TRBV11-2

CDR3: CAWTPGRLPPWTQYF
DNA: TGTGCCTGGACCCCCGGCCGACTACCTCCGTGGACCCAGTACTTC
D: .
J: TRBJ2-5
size: .
V: TRBV30

CDR3: CASHTNGGDVQFF
DNA: TGTGCCAGCCATACAAACGGGGGCGATGTCCAGTTCTTC
D: .
J: TRBJ2-1
size: .
V: TRBV28

CDR3: CASRPRDREAEAFF
DNA: TGTGCCAGCAGACCCCGGGACAGGGAAGCTGAAGCTTTCTTT
D: TRBD1
J: TRBJ1-1
size: .
V: TRBV28

CDR3: CASSYGPGQGAAGELFF
DNA: TGTGCCAGCAGTTACGGCCCGGGACAGGGGGCGGCCGGGGAGCTGTTTTTT
D: TRBD1
J: TRBJ2-2
size: few
V: TRBV6-2/TRBV6-3

CDR3: CASSQDSGVPYNEQFF
DNA: TGTGCCAGCAGCCAAGATTCAGGGGTACCCTACAATGAGCAGTTCTTC
D: .
J: TRBJ2-1
size: .
V: TRBV3-1/TRBV3-2

CDR3: CASSTGSSTYEQYF
DNA: TGTGCCAGCTCCACGGGATCCTCAACCTACGAGCAGTACTTC
D: .
J: TRBJ2-7
size: .
V: TRBV18

CDR3: CASSVGQNQPQHF
DNA: TGTGCCAGCAGTGTGGGACAGAATCAGCCCCAGCATTTT
D: TRBD1
J: TRBJ1-5
size: few
V: TRBV2

CDR3: CASSLEGIGKNTEAFF
DNA: TGCGCCAGCAGCTTGGAAGGAATAGGGAAGAACACTGAAGCTTTCTTT
D: .
J: TRBJ1-1
size: .
V: TRBV5-1

CDR3: CASSYGAGPYGYTF
DNA: TGTGCCAGCAGTTACGGGGCCGGGCCCTATGGCTACACCTTC
D: .
J: TRBJ1-2
size: .
V: TRBV6-5

CDR3: CASSYLAGANVLTF
DNA: TGTGCCAGCAGTTACCTGGCTGGGGCCAACGTCCTGACTTTC
D: .
J: TRBJ2-6
size: .
V: TRBV6-2/TRBV6-3

CDR3: CASSTGQVRETQYF
DNA: TGTGCCAGCAGCACGGGACAGGTCCGAGAGACCCAGTACTTC
D: TRBD1
J: TRBJ2-5
size: .
V: TRBV7-8

CDR3: CASSLEGAANEKLFF
DNA: TGCGCCAGCAGCTTAGAAGGGGCAGCTAATGAAAAACTGTTTTTT
D: .
J: TRBJ1-4
size: .
V: TRBV5-1

CDR3: CASSLPTGSDTEAFF
DNA: TGTGCCAGCAGCTTACCAACAGGGAGTGACACTGAAGCTTTCTTT
D: .
J: TRBJ1-1
size: once
V: TRBV7-3

CDR3: CASREANNEQFF
DNA: TGTGCCAGCAGGGAAGCTAACAATGAGCAGTTCTTC
D: .
J: TRBJ2-1
size: .
V: TRBV12-3/TRBV12-4

CDR3: CASSQESNWQTGTQYF
DNA: TGTGCCAGCAGCCAAGAAAGTAACTGGCAAACAGGGACGCAGTATTTT
D: .
J: TRBJ2-3
size: .
V: TRBV4-2

CDR3: CASSSQGGNQPQHF
DNA: TGTGCCAGCAGCAGTCAGGGGGGCAATCAGCCCCAGCATTTT
D: TRBD1
J: TRBJ1-5
size: .
V: TRBV11-2

CDR3: CASSSTSGSGETQYF
DNA: TGTGCCAGTAGTTCGACTAGCGGGAGTGGGGAGACCCAGTACTTC
D: TRBD2
J: TRBJ2-5
size: .
V: TRBV19

CDR3: CASSEQETNTGELFF
DNA: TGCGCCAGCAGTGAGCAGGAAACGAACACCGGGGAGCTGTTTTTT
D: .
J: TRBJ2-2
size: .
V: TRBV10-2

CDR3: CASSFGAYEQYF
DNA: TGTGCCAGCAGCTTTGGGGCCTACGAGCAGTACTTC
D: .
J: TRBJ2-7
size: .
V: TRBV7-8

CDR3: CASSLDINQPQHF
DNA: TGCGCCAGCAGCTTAGACATTAATCAGCCCCAGCATTTT
D: .
J: TRBJ1-5
size: few
V: TRBV5-1

CDR3: CASSDSSIVRTQYF
DNA: TGTGCCAGCAGTGATTCCTCCATCGTGAGAACCCAGTACTTC
D: .
J: TRBJ2-5
size: .
V: TRBV25-1

CDR3: CASSVGNTNYGYTF
DNA: TGTGCCAGCAGCGTAGGTAACACGAACTATGGCTACACCTTC
D: .
J: TRBJ1-2
size: few
V: TRBV9

CDR3: CASSSGGTYLPEMPPEAFF
DNA: TGCGCCAGCAGCTCGGGCGGGACGTATCTACCAGAGATGCCCCCAGAAGCTTTCTTT
D: .
J: TRBJ1-1
size: once
V: TRBV5-1

CDR3: CASRAPGGSGYTF
DNA: TGTGCCAGCAGAGCACCAGGGGGGTCTGGCTACACCTTC
D: TRBD1
J: TRBJ1-2
size: .
V: TRBV6-5

CDR3: CASSSSGRGGTDTQYF
DNA: TGCGCCAGCAGCTCTTCAGGGCGGGGTGGCACAGATACGCAGTATTTT
D: .
J: TRBJ2-3
size: .
V: TRBV5-1

CDR3: CAISGGVGQPQHF
DNA: TGTGCCATCAGTGGAGGGGTGGGTCAGCCCCAGCATTTT
D: .
J: TRBJ1-5
size: .
V: TRBV10-3

CDR3: CSVRTGIDAYEQYF
DNA: TGCAGCGTGCGAACAGGAATAGACGCCTACGAGCAGTACTTC
D: .
J: TRBJ2-7
size: .
V: TRBV29-1

CDR3: CASSRGRQRNNEQFF
DNA: TGTGCCAGCAGCCGGGGACGGCAAAGGAACAATGAGCAGTTCTTC
D: .
J: TRBJ2-1
size: .
V: TRBV6-2/TRBV6-3

CDR3: CATKGTENTGELFF
DNA: TGTGCCACCAAAGGGACAGAGAACACCGGGGAGCTGTTTTTT
D: TRBD1
J: TRBJ2-2
size: .
V: TRBV24-1

CDR3: CASSLGLARGDTQYF
DNA: TGTGCCAGTAGCCTCGGACTAGCCCGCGGAGATACGCAGTATTTT
D: TRBD2
J: TRBJ2-3
size: .
V: TRBV19